This entry describes one TCR beta chain. This clone was observed a handful of times. Its target antigen remains unknown. Nothing much larger sits one base from this clone, and base qualities are not available. The data belong to a study of blood T cell repertoires in COVID-19 (dated by TCRdb to 2020 to 2022). Context from the whole study: Samples from collaborators originated in the United States, Italy and Spain and spanned both the acute and convalescent phases of COVID-19. The material from the prospective study consisted of cDNA or gDNA derived from T cells, B-cell-depleted T cells, or PBMCs. Subjects who had been exposed to COVID-19, were actively infected with it, or had recovered from it provided the deeply sampled blood TCRbeta repertoires that made up the dataset. The repertoires were made available in a free public database intended to serve as a resource for research on the immune response to SARS-CoV-2. The samples were drawn from two sources: the first 160 participants of the ongoing ImmuneRACE study, and 1,200 or so subjects contributed by 6 global collaborators. Nearly every sample came with metadata listing a de-identified subject ID, COVID-19 status, age in years and sex. HLA class I and class II types, where available, came from metadata supplied by the sample provider rather than from assay-based typing. Points the paper makes about the study in general: The amount of clinical and demographic metadata varied by source and participant and was provided uncurated.

There are 14 amino acids in the CDR3, from cysteine to phenylalanine inclusive. Kept here is only the CDR3 DNA, which spans 42 bases and is read in frame from base 1. CDR1 and CDR2, per the germline V gene (reference sequence), are LGHDT and YNNKEL. V drops 2 bases and J drops 3 bases, leaving 8 bases in between. TCRbeta CDR3 regions were amplified from genomic DNA by means of the immunoSEQ Assay, a bias-controlled multiplex PCR. Per the source publication's procedure: Within the assay, amplification of reference gene primers was used to estimate how many nucleated cells each sample contained. Sequence reads were collapsed and filtered to measure the absolute abundance of every unique TCRbeta CDR3 rearrangement. For each sample, productive Simpson clonality was calculated as the square root of Simpson's diversity index over productive rearrangements. TCRdb retrieved this table from immuneACCESS and kept in-frame rearrangements only. Not all clones are present; in checked studies, unresolved V genes account for under half, and no reason is known for the remainder. For V, J and clone size, that table is used; D and trimming come from the DNA. This sample comprises about 200,000 clones, 75% to 85% of them detected only once. The top ten constitute around 2.5% of the sample.

One collaborating source in Seattle enrolled patients during active infection and followed them longitudinally through the course of disease. Collaborating institutions collected whole blood in K2EDTA tubes following their own protocols. For TCRbeta analysis, collaborators shipped samples in one of three forms: frozen whole blood, isolated PBMCs, or DNA extracted from either of those sample types. This TCR derives from a woman between 65 and 79 years old with COVID-19, enrolled during active disease. The rearranged chain carries TRBV3-1 (or the pseudogene TRBV3-2) and TRBJ1-5; TRBD1 is a possible D gene, resting on 5 matching bases. Source material: peripheral blood. This receptor has the CDR3 CASSQKGVNQPQHF. In nucleotide form, the sequence is TGTGCCAGCAGCCAAAAAGGGGTCAATCAGCCCCAGCATTTT.